These 9 T cell receptor beta chains originate from one sample sequenced in a study of OX40 agonist ivuxolimab in advanced cancers. The protocol was immunoSEQ multiplex PCR, while the TCRdb copy is restricted to in-frame clones and leaves out a portion. Of 50,000 to 55,000 clones listed, more than 75% are singletons. The specimen comprised CD4+ or CD8+ T cells sorted from blood, sampled in a trial of the OX40 agonist ivuxolimab. The receptors derive from an adult with an advanced solid tumor such as melanoma, head and neck, liver or kidney cancer.

The chain carries TRBV9 and TRBJ2-1; 14 nucleotides line up with TRBD2. The CDR3 length is 16 residues. From germline, CDR1 is SGDLS and CDR2 YYNGEE. J lost 6 bases, V lost 4 bases, and 6 bases had no gene match. Here the CDR3 reads CASSTGGLAGANEQFF. CDR3 coding DNA: TGTGCCAGCAGCACAGGGGGACTAGCGGGAGCCAATGAGCAGTTCTTC.

The CDR3 sequence: CASSKAHPPGLAARKTQYF. For the CDR3, the DNA is TGTGCCAGCAGCAAAGCGCATCCCCCTGGACTAGCGGCTCGAAAGACCCAGTACTTC. The chain has TRBV21-1 and TRBJ2-5; TRBD2, as called in the table, went unchecked against the DNA. TRBV21-1 is given as a pseudogene. The CDR3 runs 19 residues.

This rearrangement joins TRBV19 to TRBJ2-1; possibly TRBD1 for D (5 bases). This CDR3 spans 13 amino acids. The germline CDR1 and CDR2 sequences are LNHDA and SQIVND (reference sequence). V was pared by 6 bases and J by 7 bases, with 13 bases between. The CDR3 coding sequence is TGTGCCAGTAGCAGAATAAGGGGTAATGAGCAGTTCTTC. As protein: CASSRIRGNEQFF. The variable domain in full, with the rest retrieved from reference TRBV19 and TRBJ2-1, is DGGITQSPKYLFRKEGQNVTLSCEQNLNHDAMYWYRQDPGQGLRLIYYSQIVNDFQKGDIAEGYSVSREKKESFPLTVTSAQKNPTAFYLCASSRIRGNEQFFGPGTRLTVL.

The chain links TRBV6-6 to TRBJ1-1; D uncertain. Germline-derived CDR1 and CDR2 are MNHNY and SVGAGI (reference sequence). Trimming left V 7 bases short and J 3 bases short, with 15 bases between. The CDR3 has 14 residues. The CDR3 protein is CASTADGLDTEAFF. As DNA, the CDR3 is TGTGCCAGCACCGCTGATGGTTTGGACACTGAAGCTTTCTTT.

The rearrangement uses TRBV27 and TRBJ2-5; D is possibly TRBD2 (5 bases). The CDR3 totals 15 residues. V was shortened by 2 bases and J by 4 bases, with 14 bases between the two germline ends. CDR1 is MNHEY, CDR2 SMNVEV, per germline (reference sequence). This CDR3 is CASSLEGTVLETQYF. The CDR3 DNA reads as TGTGCCAGCAGTTTAGAGGGTACGGTCCTAGAGACCCAGTACTTC.

The V gene is TRBV6-5, the J gene TRBJ1-1; no reliable D call. Germline loops: CDR1 MNHEY, CDR2 SVGAGI. V was trimmed by 2 bases and J by 1 base, leaving 5 bases between them. The CDR3 is 13 amino acids. As DNA, the CDR3 is TGTGCCAGCAGTTACAACAGGAACACTGAAGCTTTCTTT. Protein: CASSYNRNTEAFF.

This clone was found a few times. The rearrangement uses TRBV10-1 and TRBJ2-5; 11 bases align to TRBD2. CDR1 and CDR2 from the germline V gene are WNHNN and SYGVQD (reference sequence). The V segment lost 3 bases and the J segment 3 bases; nucleotides outside the gene matches: 3. CDR3 length: 15 amino acids. Here the CDR3 reads CASSDPGLAEETQYF. CDR3 coding DNA: TGCGCCAGCAGTGATCCGGGACTAGCGGAAGAGACCCAGTACTTC.

The CDR3 here is CASSGGSPYEQYF. In DNA, the CDR3 is TGTGCCAGTAGTGGGGGGAGTCCCTACGAGCAGTACTTC. The V call is TRBV19, the J call TRBJ2-7; maybe TRBD2 (6 bases). CDR3 size: 13 residues. Germline CDR1 is LNHDA and CDR2 is SQIVND (reference sequence). V was clipped by 5 bases and J by 2 bases, with 10 bases between them.

This clone has a handful of counts. This sequence joins TRBV7-8 and TRBJ2-3; 11 positions match TRBD2. The V gene's germline CDR1 is SGHVS and CDR2 FQNEAQ. The CDR3 runs 15 residues. V was pared by 7 bases and J by 2 bases, with 5 bases of the junction left unmatched. The DNA for the CDR3 is TGTGCCAGCACCAGACTAGCGGGACTCACAGATACGCAGTATTTT. Its protein is CASTRLAGLTDTQYF.